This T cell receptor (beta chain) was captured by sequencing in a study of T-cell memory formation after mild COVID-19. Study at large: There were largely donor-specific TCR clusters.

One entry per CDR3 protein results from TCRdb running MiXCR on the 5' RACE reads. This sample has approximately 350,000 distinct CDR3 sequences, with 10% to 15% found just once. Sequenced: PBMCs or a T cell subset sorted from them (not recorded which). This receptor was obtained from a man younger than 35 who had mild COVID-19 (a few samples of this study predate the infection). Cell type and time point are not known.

The CDR3, as DNA: TGCGCCAGCAGCCAAGTTGGAGGGGGGGTTGAGACCCAGTACTTC. Encoded protein: CASSQVGGGVETQYF. The J gene is TRBJ2-5, the V gene TRBV4-3; a weak D match, TRBD2 (7 bases). Trimming took off 1 base at V and 5 bases at J, with 14 bases between the two ends. The germline CDR1 and CDR2 sequences are LGHNA and YSLEER. This CDR3 contains 15 residues.